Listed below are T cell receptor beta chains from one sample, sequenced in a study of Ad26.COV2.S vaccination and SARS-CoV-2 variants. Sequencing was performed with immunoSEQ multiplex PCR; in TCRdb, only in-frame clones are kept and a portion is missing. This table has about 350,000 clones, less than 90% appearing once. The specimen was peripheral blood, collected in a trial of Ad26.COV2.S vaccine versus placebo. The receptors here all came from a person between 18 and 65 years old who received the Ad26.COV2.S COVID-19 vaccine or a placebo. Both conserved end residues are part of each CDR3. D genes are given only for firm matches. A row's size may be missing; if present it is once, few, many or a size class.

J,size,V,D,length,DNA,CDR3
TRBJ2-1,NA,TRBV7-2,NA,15,TGTGCCAGCAGCTTCATCGCTGTGAGGGACAATGAGCAGTTCTTC,CASSFIAVRDNEQFF
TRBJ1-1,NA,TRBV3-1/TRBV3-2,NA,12,TGTGCCAGCAGCCGACCGGGGGAAGAGTCTTTCTTT,CASSRPGEESFF
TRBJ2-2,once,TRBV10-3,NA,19,TGTGCCATCAGTGAGATAGCCGTGGGGGGACAGTTAAACACCGGGGAGCTGTTTTTT,CAISEIAVGGQLNTGELFF
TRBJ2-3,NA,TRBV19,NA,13,TGTGCCAGTAGTCTCTCCCGCACAGATACGCAGTATTTT,CASSLSRTDTQYF
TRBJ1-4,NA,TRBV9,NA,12,TGTGCCAGCAGCCCACTTCTTGCTAAACTGTTTTTT,CASSPLLAKLFF
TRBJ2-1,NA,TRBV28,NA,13,TGTGCCAGCAGTGGGGGGCCCTACAATGAGCAGTTCTTC,CASSGGPYNEQFF
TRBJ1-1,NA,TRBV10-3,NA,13,TGTGCCTCTCTACAGGGACCGAACACTGAAGCTTTCTTT,CASLQGPNTEAFF
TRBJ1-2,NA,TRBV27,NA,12,TGTGCCAGCAGAACAGGGCCTGGAGGCTACACCTTC,CASRTGPGGYTF
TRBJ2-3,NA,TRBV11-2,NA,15,TGTGCCAGCAGCTTAGGGGGGGCAGGGACAGATACGCAGTATTTT,CASSLGGAGTDTQYF
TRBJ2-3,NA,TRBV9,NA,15,TGTGCCAGCAGCGTAGCTGGCGGAAGCACAGATACGCAGTATTTT,CASSVAGGSTDTQYF
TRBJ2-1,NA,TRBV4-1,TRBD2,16,TGCGCCAGCAGCCAAGGTGGCGGGAGGGCCTACAATGAGCAGTTCTTC,CASSQGGGRAYNEQFF
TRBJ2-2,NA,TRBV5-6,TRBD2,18,TGTGCCAGCAGCTCGCCGGCGGCGGGGGACGTGAACACCGGGGAGCTGTTTTTT,CASSSPAAGDVNTGELFF
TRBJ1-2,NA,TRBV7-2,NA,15,TGTGCCAGCAGCTTTGAGGGGGGACGGGGCTATGGCTACACCTTC,CASSFEGGRGYGYTF
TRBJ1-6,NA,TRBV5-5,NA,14,TGTGCCAGCAGCCTACGGACGGATTATTCACCCCTCCACTTT,CASSLRTDYSPLHF
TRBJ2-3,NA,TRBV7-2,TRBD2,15,TGTGCCAGCAGCTTCGGCAGCGGGGGCACAGATACGCAGTATTTT,CASSFGSGGTDTQYF
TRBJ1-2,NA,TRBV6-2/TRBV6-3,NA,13,TGTGCCAGCAGTTCGTTCCTCCTAAGGGGCTACACCTTC,CASSSFLLRGYTF
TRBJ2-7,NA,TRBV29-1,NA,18,TGCAGCGTTGAGCGCCGCGGTGATGGGACACCAAGCTCCTACGAGCAGTACTTC,CSVERRGDGTPSSYEQYF
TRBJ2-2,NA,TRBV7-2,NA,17,TGTGCCAGCAGCATTTCCGGGACCAACCCGTACACCGGGGAGCTGTTTTTT,CASSISGTNPYTGELFF
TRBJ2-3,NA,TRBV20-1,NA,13,TGCAGTGCTAGTCCACAGGGAGGCGATACGCAGTATTTT,CSASPQGGDTQYF
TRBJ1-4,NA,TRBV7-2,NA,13,TGTGCCAGCAGCCAAGATCCTGTGAGGAAACTGTTTTTT,CASSQDPVRKLFF
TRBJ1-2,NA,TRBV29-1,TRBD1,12,TGCAGCGCCCGACAGGGTACGGGCGGCTACACCTTC,CSARQGTGGYTF
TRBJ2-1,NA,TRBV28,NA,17,TGTGCCAGCAGCACAACTCGGACCCAAGGGATCTACAATGAGCAGTTCTTC,CASSTTRTQGIYNEQFF
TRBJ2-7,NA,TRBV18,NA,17,TGTGCCAGCTCACCACCTTTGATAGGTGGGGGATCCTACGAGCAGTACTTC,CASSPPLIGGGSYEQYF
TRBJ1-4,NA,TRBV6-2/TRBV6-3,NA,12,TGTGCCAGCAGTTACTCGAGTGAAAAACTGTTTTTT,CASSYSSEKLFF
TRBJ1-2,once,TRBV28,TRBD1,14,TGTGCCAGCAGTTTACATGACAGGGGCTATGGCTACACCTTC,CASSLHDRGYGYTF
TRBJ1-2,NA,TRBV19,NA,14,TGTGCCAGTAGCCTGGAGGGGCTAACGAATGGCTACACCTTC,CASSLEGLTNGYTF
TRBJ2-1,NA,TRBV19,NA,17,TGTGCCAGTAGTATAGATCTGGGGGCCATCGCCTACAATGAGCAGTTCTTC,CASSIDLGAIAYNEQFF
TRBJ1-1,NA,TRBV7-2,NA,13,TGTGCCAGCAGCTGGGGTAAGGCCACTGAAGCTTTCTTT,CASSWGKATEAFF